This TCR beta chain was sequenced during a study of T cell responses to AZD1222 COVID-19 vaccine. About this clone: No antigen is known for it.

Clones were sequenced by immunoSEQ multiplex PCR, and TCRdb holds only the in-frame ones, with some missing. The top ten hold 11% of the sample, which has some 120,000 clones, more than 85% seen once. Study-level results: Close to half of all spike-specific TCRs reportedly target regions of the variants that are unmutated.

The TCR originated in an adult in good health. The specimen was peripheral blood, collected on day 0 of MenACWY control vaccination.

This CDR3 is CASSLTRGSEQYF. The DNA for the CDR3 is TGTGCCAGCAGCCTGACAAGAGGGTCCGAGCAGTACTTC. The chain employs TRBV3-1 (or the pseudogene TRBV3-2) and TRBJ2-7, with D maybe TRBD2 (5 bases). The CDR3 runs 13 residues. Trimming cost V 4 bases and J 6 bases, with 13 bases left between them. CDR1 and CDR2 from the germline V gene are LGHDT and YNNKEL (reference sequence).